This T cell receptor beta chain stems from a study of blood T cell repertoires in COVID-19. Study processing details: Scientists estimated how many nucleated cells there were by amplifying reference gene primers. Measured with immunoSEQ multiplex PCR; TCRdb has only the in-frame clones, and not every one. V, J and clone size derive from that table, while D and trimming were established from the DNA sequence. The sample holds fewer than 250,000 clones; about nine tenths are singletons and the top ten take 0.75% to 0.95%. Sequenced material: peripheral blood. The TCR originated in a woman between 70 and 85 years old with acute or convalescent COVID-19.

The CDR3, as DNA: TGTGCCAGCAGCCAACAGGAGGGGTCCGGGGAGCTGTTTTTT. Protein: CASSQQEGSGELFF. The genes are TRBV3-1 (or the pseudogene TRBV3-2) and TRBJ2-2; maybe TRBD2 (6 bases). Germline lookup yields CDR1 LGHDT and CDR2 YNNKEL (reference sequence). Trimming removed 2 bases at V and 6 bases at J, with 10 bases between. The CDR3 has 14 residues.